This paragraph reports one TCR beta chain. This clonotype was found a few times. Its binding antigen is unknown. No much larger clone exists at a distance of one base, and base qualities are not known. V and J are truncated by 4 bases and 7 bases respectively, leaving an intervening sequence of 15 bases. CDR1 and CDR2 (LGHNA, YNFKEQ) derive from the germline V gene. Measured from the cysteine to the phenylalanine, the CDR3 is 14 residues long. Left in the record is the CDR3 DNA by itself, 42 bases read in frame from the first base. Preparation of the library involved 5' RACE. This sample was sequenced with a NextSeq 500. To correct for sequencing error and PCR bias, the TCR library protocol tagged individual cDNA molecules with unique molecular identifiers. Sequencing covered both TCR alpha and beta chains, and within each sample the abundances of alpha and beta sequences were tightly co-correlated. On the study's bioinformatics: Decombinator V4 was used to perform V gene, J gene and CDR3 annotation of TCR sequences. TCRs were defined as expanded if a significant change between any two time points was detected under a Poisson model with p below 0.0001. TCR abundances were normalised to the total number of TCRs sequenced per sample and expressed as counts per million. TRAV1-2 paired with TRAJ12, TRAJ20 or TRAJ33 defined MAIT TCRs, while TRAV10 paired with TRAJ18 defined iNKT TCRs. VDJdb, accessed on 1 November 2021, was searched for TCRs annotated for CMV, EBV and SARS-CoV-2, and TCRs annotated for more than one antigen were excluded. Through fastp at Q25 and MiXCR, TCRdb rebuilt clones from the public reads, retaining in-frame beta chains. Every distinct CDR3 protein forms one entry, paired with its most common genes and DNA. What appears here as the V and J calls and clone size reflects TCRdb's work, not the paper's. For this sample the table gives 30,000 to 35,000 distinct CDR3 sequences, of which approximately 4.6% were detected only once. The ten largest clones take up about 12% of the sample.

This specimen comes from a study of early T cells in non-severe SARS-CoV-2 infection listed by TCRdb under 2021. Broadly, across the study: TCR sequencing used bulk RNA from unsorted whole blood, so alpha and beta chains could not be paired. Beyond this particular receptor, the publication reports: VDJdb matching was skewed toward anti-spike CD8 responses and likely underestimated virus-specific expansions, missing private and CD4 specificities.

This was a case-control study nested in a cohort of healthcare workers in London, UK, who had nasopharyngeal swab PCR tests and blood samples taken every week. Healthcare workers were recruited during the week of the UK lockdown, between 23 and 31 March 2020, and followed weekly for up to roughly 15 weeks. Here the chain combines TRBV4-2 and TRBJ2-3; the D segment could be TRBD2, given 6 matching bases. The sequenced sample was whole blood. This TCR was recovered from an adult who was a healthcare worker with PCR-confirmed SARS-CoV-2 infection or an uninfected control (not recorded which). The CDR3 protein sequence reads: CASSRPPGSNTQYF. The nucleotide sequence is TGTGCCAGCAGCCGTCCCCCCGGGAGCAATACGCAGTATTTT.